This T cell receptor beta chain was observed in a study of T-cell memory formation after mild COVID-19. TCRdb recomputed calls from the 5' RACE reads with MiXCR, one row per CDR3 protein. This table has around 300,000 distinct CDR3 sequences, approximately 13% appearing once. The CDR3 totals 15 residues. Trimming took 0 bases from V and 6 from J; bases not matched to a gene: 6. Germline CDR1 reads LNHNV; CDR2 reads YYDKDF (reference sequence). General observations from the study: CD4+ clones that contracted lay mainly in CM and EM; CD8+ ones lay in EMRA.

This clonotype was seen ten or more times. Its matching antigen is unknown. The TCR originated in a man in his late teens or twenties who had mild COVID-19 (a few samples of this study predate the infection). Cell type and time point are not known. The chain is built from TRBV15 and TRBJ2-7; 9 bases match TRBD1. Sequencing used PBMCs or a T cell subset sorted from them (not recorded which). The CDR3 nucleotides read TGTGCCACCAGCAGAGATACTACAGGGGGCGTCGAGCAGTACTTC. Translation: CATSRDTTGGVEQYF.